A selection of T cell receptor beta chains follows, all from one sample in a study of blood T cell repertoires in COVID-19. TCRdb's copy holds only in-frame clones and misses some; the assay was immunoSEQ multiplex PCR. The sample shows approximately 210,000 clones, around four fifths of them seen only once. Input material: peripheral blood. The receptors here all came from a man aged 55 to 70 with COVID-19, enrolled during active disease. Each CDR3 is given with its conserved first and last residue. D genes are given only for firm matches. Only some rows state a clone size, as once, few, many or a class for expanded clones.

abundance: -
j_gene: TRBJ1-1
v_gene: TRBV5-4
d_gene: TRBD1
CDR3aa: CASSFWDRKGTEAFF
CDR3nt: TGTGCCAGCAGCTTTTGGGACAGAAAAGGTACTGAAGCTTTCTTT

abundance: -
j_gene: TRBJ1-1
v_gene: TRBV30
d_gene: TRBD1
CDR3aa: CAWSTDRGSNTEAFF
CDR3nt: TGTGCCTGGAGTACGGACAGGGGGTCAAACACTGAAGCTTTCTTT

abundance: -
j_gene: TRBJ2-1
v_gene: TRBV7-2
d_gene: TRBD1
CDR3aa: CASSLARTGRNEQFF
CDR3nt: TGTGCCAGCAGCTTAGCCCGGACAGGGCGCAATGAGCAGTTCTTC

abundance: -
j_gene: TRBJ2-5
v_gene: TRBV5-1
d_gene: -
CDR3aa: CASSLAPGQETQYF
CDR3nt: TGCGCCAGCAGCTTGGCGCCAGGCCAAGAGACCCAGTACTTC

abundance: -
j_gene: TRBJ1-1
v_gene: TRBV5-4
d_gene: TRBD1
CDR3aa: CATSTGSPGTMNTEAFF
CDR3nt: TGTGCCACCTCGACAGGGTCCCCAGGGACGATGAACACTGAAGCTTTCTTT

abundance: -
j_gene: TRBJ2-7
v_gene: TRBV27
d_gene: TRBD2
CDR3aa: CASSLTSETYEQYF
CDR3nt: TGTGCCAGCAGTTTAACTAGCGAGACCTACGAGCAGTACTTC

abundance: -
j_gene: TRBJ1-5
v_gene: TRBV27
d_gene: TRBD1
CDR3aa: CASSRTGGIQPQHF
CDR3nt: TGTGCCAGCTCTAGGACAGGAGGGATCCAGCCCCAGCATTTT

abundance: -
j_gene: TRBJ1-5
v_gene: TRBV28
d_gene: TRBD1
CDR3aa: CASSQRQGSNQPQHF
CDR3nt: TGTGCCAGCAGTCAAAGACAGGGAAGCAATCAGCCCCAGCATTTT

abundance: -
j_gene: TRBJ1-5
v_gene: TRBV10-3
d_gene: -
CDR3aa: CAISEGGVSNQPQHF
CDR3nt: TGTGCCATCAGTGAAGGAGGGGTGAGCAATCAGCCCCAGCATTTT

abundance: -
j_gene: TRBJ1-2
v_gene: TRBV27
d_gene: -
CDR3aa: CASSWAGGYGYTF
CDR3nt: TGTGCCAGCAGCTGGGCGGGGGGCTATGGCTACACCTTC

abundance: -
j_gene: TRBJ1-4
v_gene: TRBV9
d_gene: TRBD1
CDR3aa: CASSTTPGGAAEKLFF
CDR3nt: TGTGCCAGCAGCACCACTCCAGGGGGCGCGGCAGAAAAACTGTTTTTT

abundance: -
j_gene: TRBJ1-3
v_gene: TRBV5-1
d_gene: -
CDR3aa: CASSLDTTSGNTIYF
CDR3nt: TGCGCCAGCAGCTTGGATACCACTTCTGGAAACACCATATATTTT

abundance: -
j_gene: TRBJ1-6
v_gene: TRBV5-1
d_gene: -
CDR3aa: CASSLGQNNSPLHF
CDR3nt: TGCGCCAGCAGCTTGGGCCAGAATAATTCACCCCTCCACTTT

abundance: -
j_gene: TRBJ1-6
v_gene: TRBV19
d_gene: TRBD1
CDR3aa: CASSPQGGNSPLHF
CDR3nt: TGTGCCAGTAGCCCACAGGGGGGGAATTCACCCCTCCACTTT

abundance: -
j_gene: TRBJ2-4
v_gene: TRBV18
d_gene: -
CDR3aa: CASSPGGVGNIQYF
CDR3nt: TGTGCCAGCTCACCAGGCGGCGTTGGGAACATTCAGTACTTC

abundance: -
j_gene: TRBJ1-2
v_gene: TRBV5-6
d_gene: -
CDR3aa: CASSLRRGGYTF
CDR3nt: TGTGCCAGCAGCTTGCGGCGGGGAGGCTACACCTTC

abundance: -
j_gene: TRBJ1-2
v_gene: TRBV14
d_gene: -
CDR3aa: CASSQESLHYGYTF
CDR3nt: TGTGCCAGCAGCCAAGAAAGCTTACACTATGGCTACACCTTC

abundance: few
j_gene: TRBJ1-6
v_gene: TRBV2
d_gene: -
CDR3aa: CASSERERSPLHF
CDR3nt: TGTGCCAGCAGTGAGCGGGAACGCTCACCCCTCCACTTT

abundance: -
j_gene: TRBJ1-3
v_gene: TRBV30
d_gene: -
CDR3aa: CAWSPRAIIGNTIYF
CDR3nt: TGTGCCTGGAGTCCCAGGGCCATAATTGGAAACACCATATATTTT

abundance: -
j_gene: TRBJ1-2
v_gene: TRBV6-1
d_gene: -
CDR3aa: CASGPGTPVGYTF
CDR3nt: TGTGCCAGCGGACCAGGGACACCTGTAGGCTACACCTTC

abundance: -
j_gene: TRBJ1-5
v_gene: TRBV11-2
d_gene: TRBD1
CDR3aa: CASSLQGAQPQHF
CDR3nt: TGTGCCAGCAGCTTACAGGGGGCTCAGCCCCAGCATTTT

abundance: -
j_gene: TRBJ2-2
v_gene: TRBV6-4
d_gene: TRBD2
CDR3aa: CASSDIVRVGGENNTGELFF
CDR3nt: TGTGCCAGCAGTGACATAGTTCGAGTGGGAGGGGAAAATAACACCGGGGAGCTGTTTTTT

abundance: -
j_gene: TRBJ1-2
v_gene: TRBV7-2
d_gene: -
CDR3aa: CASSSGVSYGYTF
CDR3nt: TGTGCCAGCAGCTCAGGGGTGAGCTATGGCTACACCTTC

abundance: -
j_gene: TRBJ2-1
v_gene: TRBV6-5
d_gene: TRBD2
CDR3aa: CASPPGLAYNEQFF
CDR3nt: TGTGCCAGCCCGCCGGGACTAGCTTACAATGAGCAGTTCTTC

abundance: once
j_gene: TRBJ2-7
v_gene: TRBV5-1
d_gene: TRBD2
CDR3aa: CASSLGAGGPYEQYF
CDR3nt: TGCGCCAGCAGCTTGGGGGCGGGAGGGCCTTACGAGCAGTACTTC

abundance: -
j_gene: TRBJ2-3
v_gene: TRBV7-2
d_gene: -
CDR3aa: CASTFLGQNTDTQYF
CDR3nt: TGTGCCAGCACCTTCCTTGGACAGAACACAGATACGCAGTATTTT

abundance: -
j_gene: TRBJ1-2
v_gene: TRBV9
d_gene: -
CDR3aa: CASSVESEGYTF
CDR3nt: TGTGCCAGCAGCGTAGAAAGTGAGGGCTACACCTTC

abundance: once
j_gene: TRBJ2-1
v_gene: TRBV24-1
d_gene: -
CDR3aa: CATSQGSTPEQFF
CDR3nt: TGTGCCACCAGTCAGGGTTCCACCCCTGAGCAGTTCTTC

abundance: -
j_gene: TRBJ1-4
v_gene: TRBV11-2
d_gene: TRBD1
CDR3aa: CASSLRTGGEKLFF
CDR3nt: TGTGCCAGCAGCTTGAGGACAGGGGGTGAAAAACTGTTTTTT

abundance: -
j_gene: TRBJ1-2
v_gene: TRBV19
d_gene: -
CDR3aa: CASSTPPVSYGYTF
CDR3nt: TGTGCCAGTAGTACCCCCCCAGTATCCTATGGCTACACCTTC

abundance: -
j_gene: TRBJ1-1
v_gene: TRBV13
d_gene: TRBD1
CDR3aa: CASFRDRVNTEAFF
CDR3nt: TGTGCCAGCTTCCGGGACAGGGTGAACACTGAAGCTTTCTTT

abundance: -
j_gene: TRBJ1-2
v_gene: TRBV6-5
d_gene: -
CDR3aa: CASSYGARGYGYTF
CDR3nt: TGTGCCAGCAGTTACGGGGCCAGGGGCTATGGCTACACCTTC

abundance: -
j_gene: TRBJ1-2
v_gene: TRBV4-3
d_gene: -
CDR3aa: CASSQDAGGGYTF
CDR3nt: TGCGCCAGCAGCCAAGATGCCGGGGGTGGCTACACCTTC

abundance: -
j_gene: TRBJ1-2
v_gene: TRBV27
d_gene: TRBD1
CDR3aa: CASSSSTGNYYGYTF
CDR3nt: TGTGCCAGCTCCTCATCGACAGGGAATTACTATGGCTACACCTTC

abundance: -
j_gene: TRBJ1-2
v_gene: TRBV11-2
d_gene: TRBD1
CDR3aa: CASSGDRGSYGYTF
CDR3nt: TGTGCCAGCAGCGGGGACAGGGGGAGCTATGGCTACACCTTC

abundance: -
j_gene: TRBJ1-6
v_gene: TRBV6-2/TRBV6-3
d_gene: TRBD1
CDR3aa: CASSPRTGTSYNSPLHF
CDR3nt: TGTGCCAGCAGTCCACGGACAGGAACCTCCTATAATTCACCCCTCCACTTT

abundance: -
j_gene: TRBJ2-7
v_gene: TRBV5-4
d_gene: TRBD1
CDR3aa: CASRLPGTVSHEQYF
CDR3nt: TGTGCCAGCAGATTGCCCGGGACAGTATCCCACGAGCAGTACTTC

abundance: -
j_gene: TRBJ1-2
v_gene: TRBV15
d_gene: -
CDR3aa: CATSRVGGYGYTF
CDR3nt: TGTGCCACCAGCAGAGTGGGGGGATATGGCTACACCTTC

abundance: -
j_gene: TRBJ2-2
v_gene: TRBV30
d_gene: TRBD1
CDR3aa: CAWKDRGQGGELFF
CDR3nt: TGTGCCTGGAAGGACAGGGGGCAGGGCGGGGAGCTGTTTTTT

abundance: once
j_gene: TRBJ1-1
v_gene: TRBV29-1
d_gene: -
CDR3aa: CSAGTFDTEAFF
CDR3nt: TGCAGCGCCGGGACATTTGACACTGAAGCTTTCTTT

abundance: -
j_gene: TRBJ2-7
v_gene: TRBV9
d_gene: TRBD2
CDR3aa: CASSVSSGSSYEQYF
CDR3nt: TGTGCCAGCAGCGTATCTAGCGGGAGCTCCTACGAGCAGTACTTC

abundance: -
j_gene: TRBJ2-5
v_gene: TRBV10-2
d_gene: -
CDR3aa: CASSYQYQETQYF
CDR3nt: TGCGCCAGCAGTTATCAGTACCAAGAGACCCAGTACTTC

abundance: -
j_gene: TRBJ1-3
v_gene: TRBV11-3
d_gene: -
CDR3aa: CASSSGGNTIYF
CDR3nt: TGTGCCAGCAGCTCCGGGGGAAACACCATATATTTT

abundance: -
j_gene: TRBJ2-2
v_gene: TRBV30
d_gene: -
CDR3aa: CAWSPRGGAGELFF
CDR3nt: TGTGCCTGGAGTCCTCGAGGGGGGGCCGGGGAGCTGTTTTTT

abundance: few
j_gene: TRBJ2-1
v_gene: TRBV6-2/TRBV6-3
d_gene: TRBD2
CDR3aa: CASSLAGTWYNEQFF
CDR3nt: TGTGCCAGCAGTTTAGCGGGAACGTGGTACAATGAGCAGTTCTTC

abundance: -
j_gene: TRBJ1-5
v_gene: TRBV30
d_gene: TRBD1
CDR3aa: CAWSYRTGLGRANQPQHF
CDR3nt: TGTGCCTGGTCATATCGGACAGGGTTAGGGAGAGCCAATCAGCCCCAGCATTTT

abundance: -
j_gene: TRBJ2-7
v_gene: TRBV28
d_gene: -
CDR3aa: CASSLTAVDYEQYF
CDR3nt: TGTGCCAGCAGTTTGACAGCAGTTGACTACGAGCAGTACTTC

abundance: -
j_gene: TRBJ1-1
v_gene: TRBV6-2/TRBV6-3
d_gene: -
CDR3aa: CASSSDSWNTEAFF
CDR3nt: TGTGCCAGCAGTTCAGACAGCTGGAACACTGAAGCTTTCTTT

abundance: -
j_gene: TRBJ2-5
v_gene: TRBV19
d_gene: -
CDR3aa: CASSIVTQETQYF
CDR3nt: TGTGCCAGTAGTATAGTTACTCAAGAGACCCAGTACTTC

abundance: -
j_gene: TRBJ1-4
v_gene: TRBV5-1
d_gene: -
CDR3aa: CASSFTGYGEKLFF
CDR3nt: TGCGCCAGCAGCTTTACAGGGTATGGTGAAAAACTGTTTTTT

abundance: few
j_gene: TRBJ1-2
v_gene: TRBV24-1
d_gene: -
CDR3aa: CATSESGVGDYGYTF
CDR3nt: TGTGCCACCAGTGAGTCCGGGGTGGGAGACTATGGCTACACCTTC

abundance: -
j_gene: TRBJ2-7
v_gene: TRBV3-1/TRBV3-2
d_gene: TRBD1
CDR3aa: CASSPNPGQTISYEQYF
CDR3nt: TGTGCCAGCAGCCCAAACCCGGGACAGACCATATCCTACGAGCAGTACTTC

abundance: -
j_gene: TRBJ2-7
v_gene: TRBV7-6
d_gene: TRBD1
CDR3aa: CASSPQGQSFREQYF
CDR3nt: TGTGCCAGCAGCCCACAGGGGCAATCGTTCCGCGAGCAGTACTTC

abundance: -
j_gene: TRBJ2-2
v_gene: TRBV27
d_gene: TRBD2
CDR3aa: CASRGLALGSTGELFF
CDR3nt: TGTGCCAGCAGGGGACTAGCGCTCGGCAGCACCGGGGAGCTGTTTTTT

abundance: -
j_gene: TRBJ2-2
v_gene: TRBV2
d_gene: TRBD2
CDR3aa: CASRETSGSPGELFF
CDR3nt: TGTGCCAGCAGGGAGACTAGCGGGAGCCCCGGGGAGCTGTTTTTT